This section outlines one TCR beta chain sequence together with its context. What it binds is unknown. This sample stems from a study of blood T cells in healthy people across ages. Regarding the study as a whole: There was a strong correlation between TCR beta diversity and naive T cell percentage.

Primers used in a second PCR of roughly 6 to 11 cycles were a sample-barcoded 5' primer and a J-beta primer mix. A single record per CDR3 protein comes from TCRdb applying MiXCR to the 5' RACE reads. The sample includes 650,000 to 950,000 distinct CDR3 sequences, 40% to 50% of them seen just once. CDR3 length: 16 residues. Per germline, CDR1 SGHRS and CDR2 YFSETQ. J is TRBJ2-1 and V is TRBV5-1, with a tentative D call TRBD1 (6 bases). The better agreement between TRBJ2-7 and the DNA end casts doubt on the J call. Source material: blood. The TCR comes from a man aged 60-69 years in good health. The CDR3: CASSHRASEAYNEQYF. The CDR3 DNA reads as TGCGCCAGCAGCCACAGGGCTTCGGAGGCCTACAATGAGCAGTACTTC.